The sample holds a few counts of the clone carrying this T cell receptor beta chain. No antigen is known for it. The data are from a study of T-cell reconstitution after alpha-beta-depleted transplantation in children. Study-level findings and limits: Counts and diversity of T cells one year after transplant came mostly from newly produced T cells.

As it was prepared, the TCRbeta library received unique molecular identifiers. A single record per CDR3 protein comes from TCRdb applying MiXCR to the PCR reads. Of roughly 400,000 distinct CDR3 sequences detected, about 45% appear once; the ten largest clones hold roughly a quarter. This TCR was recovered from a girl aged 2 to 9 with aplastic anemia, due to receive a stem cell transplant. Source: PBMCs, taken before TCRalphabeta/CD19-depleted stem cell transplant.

Here the CDR3 DNA reads TGTGCCAGCAGTTACTCCGGGACACTCTCCTACAATGAGCAGTTCTTC. It translates to CASSYSGTLSYNEQFF. This rearrangement joins TRBV6-2 or TRBV6-3 to TRBJ2-1; perhaps TRBD1 as D (6 bases). The CDR3 runs 16 residues. Trimming pared 0 bases from V and 0 bases from J, leaving 9 bases between. Germline V CDR1 and CDR2: MNHEY, SVGEGT.